This T cell receptor beta chain originates from a study of cytomegalovirus exposure and HLA in healthy donors. The study's findings and limits: The authors later found HLA-associated TCR beta chains more clonally expanded than equally common others. When the data were analyzed later, several of the most significant clusters appeared to be linked to common viral pathogens. One later analysis reportedly identified an Asian-associated ancestry cluster that showed fewer N-insertions than the approximately 700-donor mean.

V dropped 6 bases and J dropped 3; count of bases not matched to a gene: 9. CDR1 and CDR2 (germline): MNHNS, SASEGT. This CDR3 spans 15 amino acids. Of note for this clone: No antigen is known for it.

Use of 60 Vbeta and 13 Jbeta primers characterized the PCR. Original methodology: In a later analysis, 80 million or so unique TCR beta chains included roughly 11 million shared by two or more donors. Repertoires were generated with immunoSEQ multiplex PCR, while TCRdb's copy carries only in-frame clones and drops some. V and J calls plus clone size are reproduced from that table; the DNA served to infer D and trimming. The table has some 90,000 clones, around 80% seen once. The sequencing input was PBMCs. The V gene is TRBV6-1, the J gene TRBJ1-2; 8 positions agree with TRBD1. This TCR was sampled from a man aged 35-49 years in good health and CMV-seronegative. CDR3: CASRAYRGADYGYTF. CDR3 DNA: TGTGCCAGCAGGGCATACAGGGGGGCGGACTATGGCTACACCTTC.